This T cell receptor beta chain was captured by sequencing in a study of human T cells and chemical hapten exposure. Study in general: Patches with 0.01% DPC went on the upper back, and the tests were read at 6 days. Among samples, TCR yields varied mainly because of small differences in pooled library volume. Study outcomes and limitations: No change in TCRs above 1 in 1000 frequency was produced by DPC sensitization.

This CDR3 is built from 14 residues. Germline V CDR1 and CDR2: SGHTA, FQGTGA. V was trimmed by 2 bases and J by 2 bases, leaving 8 bases between them. Stated time point: patch test 3, about 24 weeks after DPC sensitization. Treatment described: therapeutic diphenylcyclopropenone sensitization with weekly scalp DPC. At every patch-test visit, blood was drawn before the patch test was applied. This clonotype appeared a few times. What it binds is unknown. From the RACE reads, TCRdb called clonotypes with MiXCR, one entry per CDR3 protein. Of 150,000 to 200,000 distinct CDR3 sequences listed, around a quarter are singletons.

The receptor comes from a woman under 30 with alopecia areata. Some clones in this sample may be carry-over from other donors' samples. The sequencing used whole blood, collected in connection with sensitization to the hapten diphenylcyclopropenone (DPC). This chain uses TRBV7-3 with TRBJ2-3; perhaps TRBD1 as D (5 bases). Here the CDR3 reads CASSLGAVTDTQYF. The CDR3 nucleotides are TGTGCCAGCAGCTTAGGGGCGGTCACAGATACGCAGTATTTT.